These 12 T cell receptor beta chains share one sample of origin, sequenced in a study of blood T cell repertoires in COVID-19. Profiling relied on immunoSEQ multiplex PCR, and the TCRdb table lists in-frame clones only, not all of them. Among 150,000 to 200,000 clones, around four fifths were seen once, and the ten largest hold approximately 10%. Sequencing input: peripheral blood. These TCRs come from a human donor in a cohort sampled during active COVID-19.

The chain employs TRBV30 and TRBJ1-2, with TRBD1 identical over 8 bases. Germline lookup yields CDR1 GTSNPN and CDR2 SVGIG (reference sequence). J lost 8 bases, V lost 1 base, and 9 bases had no gene match. This CDR3 comprises 14 residues. The CDR3 DNA reads TGTGCCTGGAGTGCCCTAAGGACAGGGCACGGCTACACCTTC. Translation gives CAWSALRTGHGYTF.

For this clone: The limits of the CDR3 on the DNA are not certain, so only TCRdb's listed CDR3 is given. The chain carries TRBV7-2 and TRBJ1-2; the D call of TRBD1 is as the table states it, not checked on the DNA. Germline CDR1 reads SGHTA; CDR2 reads FQGNSA. 13 amino acids form the CDR3, both terminal residues included. The CDR3 is CASSPTSVGQGTF.

This clone was detected only a few times. The chain carries TRBV3-1 (or the pseudogene TRBV3-2) and TRBJ2-5; 9 bases agree with TRBD1. J gave up 4 bases and V 7 bases, and 1 base lay outside the gene matches. The CDR3 sequence is 12 residues long. From germline, CDR1 is LGHDT and CDR2 YNNKEL (reference sequence). The CDR3 sequence: CASKQGAETQYF. The CDR3 bases are TGTGCCAGCAAACAGGGGGCAGAGACCCAGTACTTC.

The rearrangement links TRBV5-1 to TRBJ1-1; 7 bases agree with TRBD1. CDR1 and CDR2 (germline): SGHRS, YFSETQ. The J segment lost 1 base and the V segment lost 3 bases, leaving 3 bases of the junction unmatched. CDR3 length: 14 residues. The CDR3 DNA is TGCGCCAGCAGCTGGGACAGACCGAACACTGAAGCTTTCTTT. Its protein is CASSWDRPNTEAFF.

This clone showed up just a few times. The rearrangement uses TRBV27 and TRBJ2-1, with 12 nucleotides matching TRBD2. The CDR3 is made up of 12 amino acids. CDR1 and CDR2 (germline): MNHEY, SMNVEV (reference sequence). The trim removed 8 bases at V and 8 bases at J, leaving 1 base unmatched. The chain's CDR3 is CASRLAGDEQFF. The CDR3 nucleotides read TGTGCCAGCCGACTAGCGGGGGATGAGCAGTTCTTC.

This sequence joins TRBV7-9 and TRBJ2-1; 8 nucleotides agree with TRBD1. Germline assignment: CDR1 SEHNR and CDR2 FQNEAQ (reference sequence). This CDR3 is built from 15 residues. Unmatched junction bases numbered 9, after V lost 5 bases and J lost 6 bases. The CDR3: CASSPDRGWGNEQFF. DNA for the CDR3: TGTGCCAGCAGCCCAGACAGGGGCTGGGGCAATGAGCAGTTCTTC.

This chain links TRBV7-9 with TRBJ2-2; D is unclear. V was pared by 7 bases and J by 6 bases, with 6 bases between. This CDR3 has 11 residues. CDR1 and CDR2 from the germline V gene are SEHNR and FQNEAQ (reference sequence). The CDR3 DNA is TGTGCCAGCACGCATTCCGGGGAGCTGTTTTTT. It encodes CASTHSGELFF.

The genes are TRBV14 and TRBJ2-5; the match to TRBD1 covers 8 bases. This CDR3 comprises 14 residues. Germline assignment: CDR1 SGHDN and CDR2 FVKESK. V was pared by 3 bases and J by 6 bases, with 6 bases of the junction left unmatched. CDR3 amino acids: CASSQFTGGKTQYF. CDR3 DNA sequence: TGTGCCAGCAGCCAGTTCACAGGGGGGAAGACCCAGTACTTC.

The chain uses TRBV7-9 and TRBJ2-1; 9 nucleotides match TRBD1. J lost 8 bases, V lost 1 base, and 9 bases had no gene match. The CDR3 extends over 16 amino acids. In germline, CDR1 is SEHNR, CDR2 FQNEAQ (reference sequence). The CDR3 region is CASSLVAWDRVHEQFF. CDR3 nucleotide sequence: TGTGCCAGCAGCTTAGTAGCCTGGGACAGGGTACATGAGCAGTTCTTC.

This sequence joins TRBV7-8 and TRBJ2-2, with a tentative D call TRBD1 (6 bases). CDR3 size: 16 residues. Trimming removed 5 bases at V and 2 bases at J, with 15 bases between. Per germline, CDR1 SGHVS and CDR2 FQNEAQ. The CDR3 region has the DNA TGTGCCAGCAGCCCACAACGGGACACCAACACCGGGGAGCTGTTTTTT. Residues: CASSPQRDTNTGELFF.

This clone was detected only a few times. The rearrangement uses TRBV5-1 and TRBJ2-6; 7 bases are shared with TRBD1. The V gene's germline CDR1 is SGHRS and CDR2 YFSETQ. CDR3 length: 17 amino acids. V gave up 7 bases and J gave up 2 bases; unmatched junction bases: 12. DNA for the CDR3: TGCGCCAGCCATCAGACAGGGCGAATTCCTGGGGCCAACGTCCTGACTTTC. Translating it yields CASHQTGRIPGANVLTF.

This chain links TRBV18 with TRBJ2-2, with 7 nucleotides matching TRBD2. CDR1 KGHSH and CDR2 LQKENI come from the germline V gene. V shed 3 bases, J shed 6 bases, and the junction held 4 bases outside the gene matches. This CDR3 region has 14 residues. The CDR3 here is CASSPGSGAGELFF. DNA of the CDR3: TGTGCCAGCTCACCGGGGAGCGGGGCCGGGGAGCTGTTTTTT. Full variable domain (missing parts from reference TRBV18 and TRBJ2-2): NAGVMQNPRHLVRRRGQEARLRCSPMKGHSHVYWYRQLPEEGLKFMVYLQKENIIDESGMPKERFSAEFPKEGPSILRIQQVVRGDSAAYFCASSPGSGAGELFFGEGSRLTVL.